These 17 T cell receptor beta chains came from one sample sequenced in a study of blood T cell repertoires in COVID-19. Clones were read by immunoSEQ multiplex PCR, and TCRdb kept only the in-frame ones, dropping some. The table shows under 300,000 clones, with around 86% occurring only once. The sample was PBMCs or T cells enriched from blood (not recorded which). These TCRs come from a woman aged 45-60 years who had recovered from COVID-19.

The genes are TRBV5-1 and TRBJ2-5, with a possible D match to TRBD2 (6 bases). Germline V CDR1 and CDR2: SGHRS, YFSETQ. Trimming removed 4 bases from V and 5 bases from J, with 15 bases in between. This CDR3 region has 14 residues. CDR3 nucleotide sequence: TGCGCCAGCAGCCCCCGCGGGAATTCGGAGACCCAGTACTTC. Its protein product is CASSPRGNSETQYF.

This clone was seen a handful of times. This chain uses TRBV11-2 with TRBJ1-5; a weak D match, TRBD1 (6 bases). The V gene lost 5 bases and the J gene lost 0 bases, with 11 bases spanning the gap. CDR3 size: 15 residues. Germline CDR1 is SGHAT and CDR2 is FQNNGV. CDR3 in amino acids: CASSATGLSNQPQHF. The DNA for the CDR3 is TGTGCCAGCAGCGCAACAGGGCTTAGCAATCAGCCCCAGCATTTT.

This CDR3 reads CAITPGEMNTEAFF. The DNA for the CDR3 is TGTGCCATCACTCCCGGGGAGATGAACACTGAAGCTTTCTTT. J is TRBJ1-1 and V is TRBV10-3; no definite D call. This CDR3 region has 14 residues. Trimming pared 7 bases from V and 0 bases from J, leaving 12 bases between. Germline V gene lookup returns CDR1 ENHRY and CDR2 SYGVKD.

Worth noting for this clone: Other DNA sequences in this sample translate to the same CDR3. This sequence joins TRBV5-1 and TRBJ2-7; D is ambiguous. CDR1 and CDR2 (germline): SGHRS, YFSETQ. The ends were cut back, 0 bases at V and 3 bases at J, with 10 bases in the middle. CDR3 length: 14 amino acids. The CDR3, as DNA: TGCGCCAGCAGCTTGGGTGGCGGAGACTACGAGCAGTACTTC. This codes for CASSLGGGDYEQYF.

This clone has just one count. The chain uses TRBV6-2 or TRBV6-3 and TRBJ2-1; 15 bases line up with TRBD2. The CDR3 is 16 residues long. The germline CDR1 and CDR2 sequences are MNHEY and SVGEGT. Unmatched junction bases numbered 9, after V lost 6 bases and J lost 9 bases. The CDR3 region is CASSPMGTSGGFEQFF. In nucleotides, the CDR3 is TGTGCCAGCAGCCCTATGGGGACTAGCGGGGGGTTTGAGCAGTTCTTC.

J is TRBJ1-3 and V is TRBV7-8; a possible D gene is TRBD1 (6 bases). CDR1 and CDR2 from the germline V gene are SGHVS and FQNEAQ. With 5 bases removed from V and 3 bases from J, the gap between germline ends came to 17 bases. The CDR3 consists of 16 residues. CDR3 loop: CASSPPYREGGNTIYF. The DNA of the CDR3 is TGTGCCAGCAGCCCTCCTTACAGGGAGGGTGGAAACACCATATATTTT.

The chain has TRBV3-1 (or the pseudogene TRBV3-2) and TRBJ2-1; weak D call: TRBD2 (5 bases). V was shortened by 6 bases and J by 10 bases, with 13 bases between the two germline ends. There are 12 residues in the CDR3. Germline loops: CDR1 LGHDT, CDR2 YNNKEL (reference sequence). CDR3 region: CASRDTSGEQFF. DNA for the CDR3: TGTGCCAGCAGAGACACTAGTGGGGAGCAGTTCTTC.

The rearrangement uses TRBV7-9 and TRBJ2-7, with D possibly matching TRBD2 (7 bases). The CDR3 consists of 15 residues. V gave up 5 bases and J gave up 2 bases, with 16 bases separating them. Germline loops: CDR1 SEHNR, CDR2 FQNEAQ (reference sequence). The CDR3 DNA is TGTGCCAGCAGCCCGGGGGCCGGGACTACCTACGAGCAGTACTTC. It encodes CASSPGAGTTYEQYF. The entire variable domain, with the rest obtained from reference TRBV7-9 and TRBJ2-7, is as follows: DTGVSQNPRHKITKRGQNVTFRCDPISEHNRLYWYRQTLGQGPEFLTYFQNEAQLEKSRLLSDRFSAERPKGSFSTLEIQRTEQGDSAMYLCASSPGAGTTYEQYFGPGTRLTVT.

The table lists this clone with a few counts. V and J are TRBV13 and TRBJ2-1; TRBD2 might be the D (5 bases). V gave up 3 bases and J gave up 3 bases, with 9 bases separating them. Germline assignment: CDR1 PRHDT and CDR2 FYEKMQ (reference sequence). The CDR3 length is 14 residues. The CDR3 region is CASSFRGSYNEQFF. DNA for the CDR3: TGTGCCAGCAGCTTCCGGGGAAGCTACAATGAGCAGTTCTTC.

This clone was observed a handful of times. J is TRBJ2-7 and V is TRBV2, with 13 bases identical to TRBD2. CDR1 and CDR2 from the germline V gene are SNHLY and FYNNEI. V trimming: 5 bases; J trimming: 7 bases; junction bases outside the gene matches: 8. The CDR3 sequence is 15 residues long. DNA for the CDR3: TGTGCCAGCAGTCTAAGGACTAGCGGGAGTGGAGAGCAGTACTTC. Translated, it gives CASSLRTSGSGEQYF.

This chain joins TRBV28 and TRBJ2-5; 11 bases agree with TRBD1. The CDR3 covers 14 residues. With 3 bases clipped from V and 6 bases from J, the junction kept 3 bases outside the gene matches. Germline CDR1 is MDHEN and CDR2 is SYDVKM. The CDR3 coding sequence is TGTGCCAGCAGTTTCTCGGACAGGGGGCAGACCCAGTACTTC. Translated, it gives CASSFSDRGQTQYF.

The J gene is TRBJ1-6, the V gene TRBV7-9; D possibly corresponds to TRBD1 (6 bases). Deletions cut 3 bases from V and 5 bases from J, with 8 bases between. This CDR3 has 14 residues. Germline V gives CDR1 SEHNR, CDR2 FQNEAQ (reference sequence). The CDR3 reads CASSLDSDNSPLHF. In nucleotides, the CDR3 is TGTGCCAGCAGCTTGGACAGTGATAATTCACCCCTCCACTTT. Complete variable domain (other parts from reference TRBV7-9 and TRBJ1-6): DTGVSQNPRHKITKRGQNVTFRCDPISEHNRLYWYRQTLGQGPEFLTYFQNEAQLEKSRLLSDRFSAERPKGSFSTLEIQRTEQGDSAMYLCASSLDSDNSPLHFGNGTRLTVT.

Only a few counts were recorded for this clone. This chain connects TRBV19 to TRBJ2-3; TRBD2 matches at 9 bases. Trimming removed 3 bases from V and 1 base from J; junction bases left unmatched: 5. The length of the CDR3 is 16 residues. Germline V gene sequence: CDR1 LNHDA, CDR2 SQIVND (reference sequence). CDR3 sequence: CASSMGRTSGTDTQYF. CDR3 bases: TGTGCCAGTAGTATGGGCCGGACTAGCGGCACAGATACGCAGTATTTT. The full variable domain, completed using reference TRBV19 and TRBJ2-3, is DGGITQSPKYLFRKEGQNVTLSCEQNLNHDAMYWYRQDPGQGLRLIYYSQIVNDFQKGDIAEGYSVSREKKESFPLTVTSAQKNPTAFYLCASSMGRTSGTDTQYFGPGTRLTVL.

V and J are TRBV11-2 and TRBJ1-2; tentatively, D is TRBD1 (5 bases). The length of the CDR3 is 14 residues. The germline gives CDR1 SGHAT, CDR2 FQNNGV. Trimming removed 0 bases at V and 9 bases at J, with 14 bases between. The CDR3 spells CASSLDWAGRRYTF. The CDR3 coding sequence is TGTGCCAGCAGCTTAGATTGGGCAGGGCGTCGCTACACCTTC.

J is TRBJ2-3 and V is TRBV7-2, with 14 bases that match TRBD2. V lost 6 bases and J lost 5; bases outside the gene matches: 4. The CDR3 totals 15 residues. CDR1 is SGHTA, CDR2 FQGNSA, per germline. The CDR3 DNA sequence: TGTGCCAGCAGGGGGGGACTAGCGGGAGAAGATACGCAGTATTTT. This sequence encodes CASRGGLAGEDTQYF.

V gene TRBV7-2 combines with J gene TRBJ2-2, with D possibly matching TRBD2 (6 bases). Trimming removed 5 bases at V and 5 bases at J, with 15 bases between. Germline values: CDR1 SGHTA, CDR2 FQGNSA. This CDR3 region has 15 residues. CDR3 nucleotide sequence: TGTGCCAGCAGCCCTCCGGGACTCAGGACCGGGGAGCTGTTTTTT. Encoded protein: CASSPPGLRTGELFF.

The V gene is TRBV29-1, the J gene TRBJ2-1; 9 bases map to TRBD2. V dropped 8 bases and J dropped 4; count of bases not matched to a gene: 3. Germline CDR1 reads SQVTM; CDR2 reads ANQGSEA. There are 12 residues in the CDR3. The CDR3 reads CSLSGGYNEQFF. CDR3 nucleotides: TGCAGCTTGAGCGGGGGGTACAATGAGCAGTTCTTC.